This T cell receptor (beta chain) was recovered during a study of cytomegalovirus exposure and HLA in healthy donors (dated by TCRdb to 2015 to 2018). Background for the entire study: In an earlier analysis of 587 of the donors, roughly 300 Gb of sequence data and 90 million to 120 million unique TCR beta sequences from 180 million or so T cells were reported. Among some 400 genotyped donors of the cohort, an average of approximately 220,000 unique TCR beta nucleotide sequences was sequenced per donor, of which about 18% were non-productive. Along with the approximately 650-subject first cohort, a separate validation cohort of some 130 different subjects was used. Rather than using new phenotypic data, the later analysis identified candidate immune exposures from TCR beta sequences and from how often those sequences occurred across donors. A later analysis re-analyzed previously published TCR beta repertoires from several hundred donors and added high-resolution HLA genotyping to study TCR occurrence patterns. The study aimed to test whether signatures of past pathogen exposure could be identified by cataloging public T cell receptors. The study profiled the T cell repertoires of 666 subjects by immunosequencing and related them to cytomegalovirus serostatus. Roughly 5 DR-DQ haplotypes were handled as single units for association and clustering, since linkage in the cohort was strong. Donor age, sex, ethnicity and CMV serostatus were compiled alongside the repertoire data. Of the roughly 390 genotyped donors, 65% to 90% were placed in the genetic ancestry cluster associated with self-reported Caucasian donors. To predict cytomegalovirus infection status, the study combined high-throughput TCR immunosequencing, statistical association of individual TCRs with disease status, and machine learning. A later genetic analysis took genome-wide SNP genotypes for about three fifths of the roughly 670 donors and used that subset as a discovery cohort. An early release covering about 600 HLA-typed donors comprised roughly 300 gigabases of sequencing data and tens of millions of unique TCR sequences. All discovery cohort repertoires had been generated on a single sequencing platform. Typing coverage varied by locus: 629-630 donors for A, B, C, DRB1 and DQB1; approximately 560 for DQA1; 606 for DPA1; roughly 450 for DPB1. HLA typing included class I and class II loci at four-digit resolution. An earlier analysis of approximately 630 of the donors applied high-throughput TCR beta sequencing to assess whether each TCR beta V gene segment acted as functional or pseudogenic. What the authors observed across the whole study: According to a later analysis, most CMV-associated TCR beta chains appeared to be HLA-restricted, and the HLA associations seemed to be driven largely by CMV exposure. In vitro tests confirmed that a few of the cytomegalovirus-associated TCR beta chains recognize cytomegalovirus antigens. It was suggested by the authors that the approach could potentially be generalized to other disease states and immunological phenotypes. Because counts were too low, 15 to 20 rarely observed V segments, including chromosome 9 orphons, were excluded from the earlier analysis of roughly 580 of the donors. Linkage disequilibrium might explain the correlated functional status among segregating V segments, but an unknown experimental factor could not be ruled out. This cohort had only TCR beta chains sequenced, and the lack of alpha or paired-chain data limited which features could be detected. In a later analysis, several top co-occurrence clusters were reported to appear linked to parvovirus B19, influenza, CMV and Epstein-Barr virus. The only immune exposure information available for the cohort was CMV serostatus. Compared with the roughly 710-donor mean, donors in an Asian-associated ancestry cluster had fewer N-insertions in productive TCRs, according to a later genetic analysis. Some IMGT-functional V segments, including TRBV6-2 and TRBV6-3, could not be distinguished by the 87-base-pair reads and were therefore excluded. Sequencing depth was assumed to be roughly uniform across donors in the presence/absence analyses, though that assumption may not hold. A further reported finding was that TCR beta sequences accurately predicted the HLA-A and HLA-B alleles for most subjects in the first cohort. When HLA alleles, especially DR and DQ, strongly co-occurred, TCR associations were difficult to assign to individual alleles. The sequencing pipeline was judged likely to have produced a cluster of highly shared sequence variants as a technical artifact. An association between a missense DCLRE1C variant and V-gene and J-gene trimming of TCR beta chains was found in a later genetic analysis and replicated in an independent cohort. HLA typing was unavailable for some donors at each locus, so association tests used only the typed subset. According to a later analysis, TCR association rates differed among HLA loci, with DRB1 alleles showing the most associated TCRs and HLA-C alleles showing the fewest. A total of about 180 TCR beta chains were listed by the study as associated with cytomegalovirus. An earlier analysis of 450 to 750 of the donors showed that most TCR beta V segments appeared in productive rearrangements either about 90% or about 30% of the time, which broadly matched IMGT annotations. At a false discovery rate of 0.05, a later analysis linked approximately 18,000 TCR beta sequences to specific HLA alleles. Across donors, most TCR sequences were observed very rarely, whereas some public TCRs were present in many individuals. Compared with equally common non-associated chains, HLA-associated TCR beta chains in a later analysis were more clonally expanded and had lower generation probabilities. Cytomegalovirus status was reported to be diagnosed by the classifier with high specificity and sensitivity in both the original and validation cohorts.

Library preparation was by the immunoSEQ multiplex PCR assay. For the multiplex PCR, a mixture combining 60 forward primers for TCR Vbeta segments and 13 reverse primers for TCR Jbeta segments was used. Amplification of the CDR3 region of rearranged TCR beta genes was performed with a multiplex PCR assay on genomic DNA. Amplified TCR beta libraries were sequenced as 87-base-pair reads on the Illumina HiSeq System. As for the original processing: A later analysis tallied some 79 million unique TCR beta chains across the 666 repertoires, and about 10 million of those chains were shared by two or more donors. Raw reads were error-corrected and collapsed into unique sequences by a nearest-neighbor algorithm in which closely related sequences were merged to remove PCR and sequencing errors. Alignment of CDR3 sequences to IMGT reference sequences was used to assign V, D and J gene segments. For a sequence to be retained, a match of at least six nucleotides was required to both a V gene segment and a J gene segment. A rearrangement counted as productive if the CDR3 had no stop codons and remained in frame with V and J, and every other rearrangement counted as non-productive. CDR3 was defined according to IMGT convention as the region running from the second conserved V-encoded cysteine to the conserved J-encoded phenylalanine. In an earlier analysis of some 550 of the donors, sequences lacking an unambiguous match to a single V gene segment were excluded. An earlier analysis of approximately 590 of the donors called V segments functional above 56.7% productive rearrangements and segregating when the between-donor standard deviation exceeded 5%. A statistical classification framework was developed to diagnose cytomegalovirus status using the catalog of TCR beta chain sequences. A later analysis assigned V and J genes by comparing TCR nucleotide sequences with IMGT/GENE-DB human TR gene sequences. In a later analysis, CDR3 sequences and most-parsimonious VDJ recombination scenarios were assigned using the TCRdist pipeline. In a later analysis, every TCR beta chain was defined by the combination of its CDR3 amino acid sequence and its V-gene family, and reads without a unique V-gene family were dropped. As a way to deal with suspected cross-contamination and a sequencing artifact, a later analysis dropped nearly 600 nucleotide sequences that were highly shared and had low generation probability. A later analysis calculated a clonal expansion index for each public chain from normalized within-repertoire ranks of inferred template counts. A later analysis computed generation probabilities with a VDJ recombination model fitted to out-of-frame rearrangements, and checked the results against IGoR. A later analysis scored TCR-TCR, TCR-HLA and TCR-CMV co-occurrence with hypergeometric tests, applying a repertoire-size bias correction to TCR pairs. To estimate false discovery rates, a later analysis permuted the HLA or CMV assignments 20 times. In a later analysis, co-occurring TCRs were grouped using DBSCAN, with TCRdist sequence similarity added in when clustering inside HLA-allele-positive subsets. Repertoires with fewer than 30,000 or more than 120,000 public chains, plus five repertoires with anomalous nucleotide sharing, were excluded from co-occurrence clustering. TCRdb retrieved this table from immuneACCESS and kept in-frame rearrangements only. Not all clones are present; in checked studies, unresolved V genes account for under half, and no reason is known for the remainder. V and J calls and clone size are copied from that table; D and trimming were computed from the DNA. The sample includes around 99,000 clones, with roughly 80% observed a single time. Of the sample, more than 3% falls within the top ten clones.

In total, approximately 690 healthy bone marrow donors made up the cohort. At the time of sampling, all cohort members were nominally healthy, though unrecorded immune exposures were likely present. The donor was CMV seronegative and belonged to the group of 352 seronegative cohort members. A peripheral blood sample was provided by each donor, and peripheral blood mononuclear cells were used for TCR beta sequencing. Genomic DNA extraction from the blood cell samples was performed with the Qiagen DNeasy Blood Extraction Kit. CDR3 length: 13 amino acids, cysteine to phenylalanine. The only DNA kept is the CDR3, 39 bases in frame from the first base. From V the trimming removes 4 bases and from J it removes 7 bases, while the gene matches leave 6 bases of the junction unaccounted for. Per the germline V gene, SGHTA is the CDR1 and FQGTGA is the CDR2. With respect to this clone: The specificity of this receptor is unknown. No much larger clone exists at a distance of one base, and base qualities are not known.

The chain uses TRBV7-3 and TRBJ2-5; 7 of the junction bases match TRBD1. The origin of this receptor is a man aged 35 to 55 in good health and CMV-seronegative. Sequencing used PBMCs. The CDR3 here reads CASSSRQGRTQYF. The sequence in DNA is TGTGCCAGCAGCTCAAGACAGGGAAGGACCCAGTACTTC.